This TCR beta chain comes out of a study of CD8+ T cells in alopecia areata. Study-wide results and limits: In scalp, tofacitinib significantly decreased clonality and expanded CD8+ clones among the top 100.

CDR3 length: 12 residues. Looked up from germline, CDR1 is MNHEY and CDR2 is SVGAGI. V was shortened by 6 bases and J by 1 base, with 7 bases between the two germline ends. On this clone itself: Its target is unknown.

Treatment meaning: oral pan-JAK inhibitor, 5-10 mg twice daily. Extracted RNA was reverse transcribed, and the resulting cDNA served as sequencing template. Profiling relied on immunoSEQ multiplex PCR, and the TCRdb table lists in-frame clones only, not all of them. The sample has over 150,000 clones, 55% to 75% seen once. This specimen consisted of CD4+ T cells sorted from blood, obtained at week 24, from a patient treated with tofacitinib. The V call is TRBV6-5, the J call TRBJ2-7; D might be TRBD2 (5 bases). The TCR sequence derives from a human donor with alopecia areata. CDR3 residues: CASSRTSYEQYF. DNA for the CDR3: TGTGCCAGCAGCCGGACTTCCTACGAGCAGTACTTC.